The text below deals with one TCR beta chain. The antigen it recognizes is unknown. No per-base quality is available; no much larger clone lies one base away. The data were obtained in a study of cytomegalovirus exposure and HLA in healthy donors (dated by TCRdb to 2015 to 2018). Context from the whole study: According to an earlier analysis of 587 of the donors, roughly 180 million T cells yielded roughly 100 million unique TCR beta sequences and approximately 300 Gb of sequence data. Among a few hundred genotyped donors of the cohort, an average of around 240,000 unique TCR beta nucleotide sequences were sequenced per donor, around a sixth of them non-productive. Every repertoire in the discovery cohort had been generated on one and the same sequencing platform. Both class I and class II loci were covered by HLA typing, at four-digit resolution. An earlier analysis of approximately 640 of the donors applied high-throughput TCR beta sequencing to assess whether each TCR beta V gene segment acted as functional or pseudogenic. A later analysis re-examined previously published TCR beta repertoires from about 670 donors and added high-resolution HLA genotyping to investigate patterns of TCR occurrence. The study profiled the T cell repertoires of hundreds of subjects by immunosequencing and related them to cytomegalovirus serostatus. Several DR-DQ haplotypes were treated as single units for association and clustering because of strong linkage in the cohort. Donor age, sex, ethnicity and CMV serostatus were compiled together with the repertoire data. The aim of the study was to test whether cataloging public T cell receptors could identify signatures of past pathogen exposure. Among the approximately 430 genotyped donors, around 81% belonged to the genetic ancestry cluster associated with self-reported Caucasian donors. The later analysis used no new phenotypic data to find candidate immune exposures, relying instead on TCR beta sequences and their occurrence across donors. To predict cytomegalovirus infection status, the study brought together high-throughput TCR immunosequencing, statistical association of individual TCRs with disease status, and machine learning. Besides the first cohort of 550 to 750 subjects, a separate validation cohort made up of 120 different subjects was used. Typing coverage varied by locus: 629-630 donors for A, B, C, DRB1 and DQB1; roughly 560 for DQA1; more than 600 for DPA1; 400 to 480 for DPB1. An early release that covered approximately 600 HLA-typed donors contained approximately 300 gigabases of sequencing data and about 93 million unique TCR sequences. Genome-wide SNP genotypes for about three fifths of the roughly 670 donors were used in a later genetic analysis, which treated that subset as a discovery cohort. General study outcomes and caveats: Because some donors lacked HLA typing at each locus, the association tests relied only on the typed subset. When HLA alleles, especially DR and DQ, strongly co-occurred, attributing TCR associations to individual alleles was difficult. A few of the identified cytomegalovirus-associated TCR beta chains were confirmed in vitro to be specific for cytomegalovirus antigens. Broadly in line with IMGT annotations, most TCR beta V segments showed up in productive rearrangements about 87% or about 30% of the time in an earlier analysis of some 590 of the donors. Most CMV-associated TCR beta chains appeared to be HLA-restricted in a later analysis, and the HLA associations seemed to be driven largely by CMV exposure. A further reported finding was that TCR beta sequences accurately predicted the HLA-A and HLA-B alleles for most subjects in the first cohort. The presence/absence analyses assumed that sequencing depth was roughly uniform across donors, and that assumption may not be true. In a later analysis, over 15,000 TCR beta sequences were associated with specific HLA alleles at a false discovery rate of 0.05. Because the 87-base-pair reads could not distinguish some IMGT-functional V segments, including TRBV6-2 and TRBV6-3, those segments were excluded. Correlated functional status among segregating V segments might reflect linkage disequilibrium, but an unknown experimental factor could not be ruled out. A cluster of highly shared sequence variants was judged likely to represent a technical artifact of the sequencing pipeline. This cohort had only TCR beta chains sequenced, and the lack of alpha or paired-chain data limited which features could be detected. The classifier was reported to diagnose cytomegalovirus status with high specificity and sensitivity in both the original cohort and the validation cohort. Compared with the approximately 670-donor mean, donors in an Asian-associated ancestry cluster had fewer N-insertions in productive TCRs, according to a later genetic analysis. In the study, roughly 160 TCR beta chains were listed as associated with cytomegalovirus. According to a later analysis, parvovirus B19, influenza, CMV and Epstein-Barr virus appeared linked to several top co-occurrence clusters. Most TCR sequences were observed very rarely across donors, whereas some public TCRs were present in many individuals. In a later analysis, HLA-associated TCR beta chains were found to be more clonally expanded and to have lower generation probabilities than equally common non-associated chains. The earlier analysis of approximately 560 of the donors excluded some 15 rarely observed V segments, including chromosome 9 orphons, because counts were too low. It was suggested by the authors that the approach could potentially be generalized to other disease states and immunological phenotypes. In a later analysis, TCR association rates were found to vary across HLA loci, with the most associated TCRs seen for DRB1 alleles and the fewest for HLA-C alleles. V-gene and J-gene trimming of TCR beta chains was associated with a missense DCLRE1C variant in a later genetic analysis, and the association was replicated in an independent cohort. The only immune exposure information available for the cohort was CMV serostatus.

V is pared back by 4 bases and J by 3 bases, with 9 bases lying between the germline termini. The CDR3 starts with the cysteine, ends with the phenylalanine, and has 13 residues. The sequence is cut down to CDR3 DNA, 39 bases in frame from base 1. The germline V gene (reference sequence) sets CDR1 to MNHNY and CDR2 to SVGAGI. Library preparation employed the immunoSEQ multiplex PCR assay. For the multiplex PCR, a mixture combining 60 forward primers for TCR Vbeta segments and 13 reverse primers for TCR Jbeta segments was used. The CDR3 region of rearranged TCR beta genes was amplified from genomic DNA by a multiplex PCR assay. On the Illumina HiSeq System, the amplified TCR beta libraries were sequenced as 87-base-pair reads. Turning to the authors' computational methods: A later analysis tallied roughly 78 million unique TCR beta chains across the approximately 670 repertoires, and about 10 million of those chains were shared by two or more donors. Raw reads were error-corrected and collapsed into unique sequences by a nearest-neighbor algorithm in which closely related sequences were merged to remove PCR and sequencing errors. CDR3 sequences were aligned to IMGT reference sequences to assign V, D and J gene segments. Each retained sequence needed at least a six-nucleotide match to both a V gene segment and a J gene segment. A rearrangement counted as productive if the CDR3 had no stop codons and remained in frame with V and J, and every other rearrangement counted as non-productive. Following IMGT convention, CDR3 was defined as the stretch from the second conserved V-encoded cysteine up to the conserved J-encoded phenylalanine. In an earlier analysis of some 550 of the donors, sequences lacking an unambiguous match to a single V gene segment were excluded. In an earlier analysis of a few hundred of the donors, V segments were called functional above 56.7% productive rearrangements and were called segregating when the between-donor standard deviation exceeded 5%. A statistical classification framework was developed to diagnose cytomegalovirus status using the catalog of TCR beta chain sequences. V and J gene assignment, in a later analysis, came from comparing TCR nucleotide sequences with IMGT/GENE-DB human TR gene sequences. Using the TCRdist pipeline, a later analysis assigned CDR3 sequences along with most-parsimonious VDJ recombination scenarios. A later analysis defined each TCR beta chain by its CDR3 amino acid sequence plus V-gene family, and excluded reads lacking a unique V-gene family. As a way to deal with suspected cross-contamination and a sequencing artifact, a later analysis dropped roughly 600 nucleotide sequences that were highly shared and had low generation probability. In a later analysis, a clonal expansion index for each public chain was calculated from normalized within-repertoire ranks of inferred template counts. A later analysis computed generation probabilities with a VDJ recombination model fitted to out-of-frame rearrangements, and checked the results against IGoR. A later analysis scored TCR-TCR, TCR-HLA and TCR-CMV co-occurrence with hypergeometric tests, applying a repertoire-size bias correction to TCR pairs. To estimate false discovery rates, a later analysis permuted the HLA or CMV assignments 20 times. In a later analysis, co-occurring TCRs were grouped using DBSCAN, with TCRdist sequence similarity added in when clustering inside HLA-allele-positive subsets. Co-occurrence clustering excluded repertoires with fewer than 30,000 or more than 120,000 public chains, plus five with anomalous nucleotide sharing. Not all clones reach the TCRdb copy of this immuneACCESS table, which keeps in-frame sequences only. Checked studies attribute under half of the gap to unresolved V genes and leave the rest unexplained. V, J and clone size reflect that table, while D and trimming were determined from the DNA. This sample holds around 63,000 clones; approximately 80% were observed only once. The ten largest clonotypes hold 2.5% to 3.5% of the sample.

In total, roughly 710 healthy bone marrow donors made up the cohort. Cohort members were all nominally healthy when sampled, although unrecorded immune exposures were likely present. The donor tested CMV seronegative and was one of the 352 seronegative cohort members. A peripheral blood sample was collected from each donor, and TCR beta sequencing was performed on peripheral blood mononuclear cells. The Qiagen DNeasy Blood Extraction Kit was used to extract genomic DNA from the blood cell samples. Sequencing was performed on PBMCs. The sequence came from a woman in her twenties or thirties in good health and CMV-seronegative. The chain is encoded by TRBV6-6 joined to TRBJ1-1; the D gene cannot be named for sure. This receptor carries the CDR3 CASSLTGDTEAFF. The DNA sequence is TGTGCCAGCAGTTTAACCGGGGACACTGAAGCTTTCTTT.